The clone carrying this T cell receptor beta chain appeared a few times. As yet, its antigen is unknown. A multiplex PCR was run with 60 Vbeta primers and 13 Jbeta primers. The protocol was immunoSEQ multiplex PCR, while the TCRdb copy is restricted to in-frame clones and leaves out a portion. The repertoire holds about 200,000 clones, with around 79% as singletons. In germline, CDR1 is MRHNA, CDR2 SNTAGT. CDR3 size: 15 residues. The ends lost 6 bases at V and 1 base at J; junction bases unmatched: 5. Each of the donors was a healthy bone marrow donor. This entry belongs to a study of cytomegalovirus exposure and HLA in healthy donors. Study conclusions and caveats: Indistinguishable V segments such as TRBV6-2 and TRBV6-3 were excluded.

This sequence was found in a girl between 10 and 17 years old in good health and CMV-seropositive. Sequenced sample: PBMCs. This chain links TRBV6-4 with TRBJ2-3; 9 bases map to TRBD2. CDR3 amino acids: CASRVAGAGTDTQYF. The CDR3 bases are TGTGCCAGCAGGGTAGCGGGGGCCGGCACAGATACGCAGTATTTT.